The clone carrying this T cell receptor (beta chain) was recorded a few times. The data originate from a study of blood T cell repertoires in COVID-19. Overall study context: PBMCs, B-cell-depleted T cells, or T cells were the source of the cDNA or gDNA that made up the material.

Which cohort a participant joined came from the clinical history participants gave. There are 17 residues in the CDR3. After removal of 0 bases from V and 0 bases from J, the junction contained 4 bases not matched to a gene. Germline CDR1 is MNHEY and CDR2 is SMNVEV (reference sequence). The data were produced by immunoSEQ multiplex PCR, yet TCRdb's version contains in-frame clones alone and is incomplete. This sample carries about 210,000 clones, around 81% of them seen once, and the ten largest clones take approximately 4.6%. What was sequenced was PBMCs or T cells enriched from blood (not recorded which). This rearrangement joins TRBV27 to TRBJ2-3; the match to TRBD2 covers 9 bases. The clonotype originates from a man between 25 and 39 years old with acute COVID-19. This CDR3 reads CASSLSSRGGSTDTQYF. The CDR3 nucleotides are TGTGCCAGCAGTTTATCGTCGCGGGGGGGGAGCACAGATACGCAGTATTTT.